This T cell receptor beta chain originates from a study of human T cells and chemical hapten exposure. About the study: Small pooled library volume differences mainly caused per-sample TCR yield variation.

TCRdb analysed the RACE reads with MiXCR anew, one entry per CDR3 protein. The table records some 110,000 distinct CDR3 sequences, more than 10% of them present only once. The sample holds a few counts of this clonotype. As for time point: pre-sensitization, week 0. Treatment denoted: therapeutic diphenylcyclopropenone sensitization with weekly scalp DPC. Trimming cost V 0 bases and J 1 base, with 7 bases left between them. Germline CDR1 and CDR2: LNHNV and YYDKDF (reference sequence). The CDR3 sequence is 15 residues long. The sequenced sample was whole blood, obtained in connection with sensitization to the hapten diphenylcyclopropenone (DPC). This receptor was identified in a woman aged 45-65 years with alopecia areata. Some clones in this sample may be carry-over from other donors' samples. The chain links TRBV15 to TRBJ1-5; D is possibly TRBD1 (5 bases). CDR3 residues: CATSRDGASNQPQHF. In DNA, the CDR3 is TGTGCCACCAGCAGAGACGGGGCGAGCAATCAGCCCCAGCATTTT.